Listed below are T cell receptor beta chains from one sample, sequenced in a study of T-cell memory formation after mild COVID-19. TCRdb ran MiXCR on the 5' RACE reads and lists one entry per CDR3 protein. The table has roughly 400,000 distinct CDR3 sequences, roughly 18% seen once. Material: PBMCs or a T cell subset sorted from them (not recorded which). Source of these receptors: a man younger than 35 who had mild COVID-19 (a few samples of this study predate the infection). Cell type and time point are not known. Both conserved end residues are part of each CDR3.

J gene	V gene	CDR3 length	CDR3 protein
TRBJ2-2	TRBV4-3	16	CASSQDSTGGTGELFF
TRBJ1-2	TRBV7-2	15	CASSPLDRANYGYTF
TRBJ1-5	TRBV6-5	15	CASSYSRQGGQPQHF
TRBJ1-3	TRBV18	17	CASSPPTGGRRGNTIYF
TRBJ2-1	TRBV12-3/TRBV12-4	16	CASTSPQSTSYNEQFF
TRBJ2-3	TRBV18	15	CASSPRELAGASQYF
TRBJ2-1	TRBV25-1	19	CASSAPRGPTPGSYNEQFF
TRBJ2-1	TRBV29-1	13	CSVDRTAYNEQFF
TRBJ1-1	TRBV5-1	16	CASSPTGGAVGTEAFF
TRBJ1-5	TRBV4-3	13	CASSQARGQPQHF
TRBJ2-3	TRBV5-1	13	CASLAGGTDTQYF
TRBJ2-5	TRBV6-6	15	CASRWAGTGGETQYF
TRBJ2-3	TRBV20-1	14	CSARDRVGSDTQYF
TRBJ2-5	TRBV7-8	15	CASRANLRVQETQYF
TRBJ1-1	TRBV5-1	13	CASSQQGAGDAFF
TRBJ1-1	TRBV7-2	13	CASSPDRAAEAFF
TRBJ2-2	TRBV4-3	17	CASSQDRAGGYTGELFF
TRBJ2-4	TRBV20-1	13	CSAKQGNQNIQYF
TRBJ2-7	TRBV24-1	14	CATSTSARAYEQYF
TRBJ1-1	TRBV6-5	13	CASTTGRRTEDFF
TRBJ1-6	TRBV5-5	14	CASTRDRYNSPLHF
TRBJ2-3	TRBV5-1	13	CASSLAKGDTKYF
TRBJ1-4	TRBV27	14	CASSLAGLGEKLFF
TRBJ2-2	TRBV12-3/TRBV12-4	16	CASRGSRGGVTGELFF